Each of the 13 T cell receptor beta chains below was sequenced from the same sample in a study of T cells in Graves' hyperthyroidism and ophthalmopathy. RNA transcripts were the template for amplifying TCR beta CDR3 regions. The TCR CDR3 was amplified in a first-round RT-PCR using the HTBI primer set. One entry per CDR3 protein, called by TCRdb with MiXCR from the multiplex PCR reads. The sample includes 350,000 to 450,000 distinct CDR3 sequences, roughly 13% of them seen just once. The source material was blood. The source of these receptors is a woman in her sixties with Graves' hyperthyroidism.

This clonotype was picked up many times. This chain connects TRBV7-3 to TRBJ2-1; D is possibly TRBD1 (6 bases). The V gene lost 5 bases and the J gene lost 10 bases, with 15 bases spanning the gap. The CDR3 spans 13 residues. The V gene's germline CDR1 is SGHTA and CDR2 FQGTGA. In DNA, the CDR3 is TGTGCCAGCAGCCGCGGACAGCCCAACGAGCAGTTCTTC. It translates to CASSRGQPNEQFF.

This chain joins TRBV10-3 and TRBJ2-3; 9 bases are a match to TRBD2. Germline V gene sequence: CDR1 ENHRY, CDR2 SYGVKD. V lost 3 bases to trimming and J lost 3 bases; unmatched junction nucleotides: 4. This CDR3 contains 15 residues. CDR3 sequence (DNA): TGTGCCATCAGTGATGGGCGGGGGGGAACAGATACGCAGTATTTT. Translated: CAISDGRGGTDTQYF.

The sample holds many counts of this clonotype. The rearrangement joins TRBV3-1 to TRBJ2-5, with TRBD2 identical over 9 bases. The germline CDR1 and CDR2 sequences are LGHDT and YNNKEL (reference sequence). J gave up 2 bases and V 1 base, and 5 bases lay outside the gene matches. The CDR3 is made up of 16 amino acids. CDR3 region: CASSQASSGMQETQYF. The CDR3 DNA reads as TGTGCCAGCAGCCAAGCGTCTAGCGGGATGCAAGAGACCCAGTACTTC.

This clonotype was seen only a few times. The gene calls are TRBV13 and TRBJ1-1; 8 nucleotides agree with TRBD1. V shed 4 bases, J shed 11 bases, and the junction held 12 bases outside the gene matches. Germline loops: CDR1 PRHDT, CDR2 FYEKMQ (reference sequence). This CDR3 has 14 residues. CDR3: CASSSGGWPLMAFF. The CDR3 coding sequence is TGTGCCAGCAGCTCAGGGGGCTGGCCCCTAATGGCTTTCTTT.

Many counts were recorded for this clonotype. The J gene is TRBJ1-1, the V gene TRBV20-1; tentatively, D is TRBD1 (6 bases). Germline V gene lookup returns CDR1 DFQATT and CDR2 SNEGSKA (reference sequence). CDR3 size: 16 residues. V gave up 0 bases and J gave up 0 bases, with 14 bases separating them. In DNA form, the CDR3 reads TGCAGTGCTAGAGATGGGAAGGGGGGCGTGAACACTGAAGCTTTCTTT. Translated, it gives CSARDGKGGVNTEAFF.

This clonotype was detected ten times or more. The chain carries TRBV5-4 and TRBJ1-1, with TRBD1 matching over 9 bases. The J segment lost 4 bases and the V segment lost 5 bases, leaving 9 bases of the junction unmatched. This CDR3 has 15 amino acids. Germline assignment: CDR1 SGHNT and CDR2 YYREEE (reference sequence). CDR3 bases: TGTGCCAGCAGTCGGTTACAGGGGGCGGGCACTGAAGCTTTCTTT. It codes for CASSRLQGAGTEAFF.

This clonotype came up many times. The J gene is TRBJ2-7, the V gene TRBV11-3; 8 bases agree with TRBD2. Germline assignment: CDR1 SGHNT and CDR2 YENEEA. V shed 3 bases, J shed 1 base, and the junction held 2 bases outside the gene matches. The CDR3 length is 14 residues. CDR3 nucleotides: TGTGCCAGCAGCTTCGGGACTAGATCCTACGAGCAGTACTTC. Its protein product is CASSFGTRSYEQYF.

This clonotype was picked up many times. This chain uses TRBV27 with TRBJ2-7, with D perhaps TRBD2 (6 bases). V was shortened by 2 bases and J by 1 base, with 6 bases between the two germline ends. Germline V gene sequence: CDR1 MNHEY, CDR2 SMNVEV (reference sequence). This CDR3 is 13 amino acids long. CDR3 coding DNA: TGTGCCAGCAGTTTACGGGAGTCCTACGAGCAGTACTTC. As protein: CASSLRESYEQYF.

This clonotype was recorded at least ten times. This rearrangement joins TRBV7-9 to TRBJ2-3, with 11 bases aligning to TRBD2. The J segment lost 2 bases and the V segment lost 4 bases, leaving 8 bases of the junction unmatched. The germline V gene encodes CDR1 SEHNR and CDR2 FQNEAQ (reference sequence). The length of the CDR3 is 17 residues. Written as DNA, the CDR3 is TGTGCCAGCAGCTCCCCCCAGACTAGCGGGAACACAGATACGCAGTATTTT. Its protein product is CASSSPQTSGNTDTQYF.

This clonotype was seen many times. V gene TRBV12-3 or TRBV12-4 combines with J gene TRBJ1-5; D is undetermined. Trimming stripped 7 bases from V and 5 bases from J, with 12 bases between. The CDR3 has 13 amino acids. Here the CDR3 reads CASMAEIYQPQHF. CDR3 DNA sequence: TGTGCCAGCATGGCAGAGATCTATCAGCCCCAGCATTTT.

This clonotype was detected a few times. The chain employs TRBV5-1 and TRBJ1-4; maybe TRBD1 (6 bases). The CDR3 is 15 amino acids. The V gene's germline CDR1 is SGHRS and CDR2 YFSETQ. The V and J ends lost 5 bases and 2 bases respectively, with 13 bases between them. The CDR3 DNA follows: TGCGCCAGCAGAGATGACAGGTCCACTAATGAAAAACTGTTTTTT. Residues: CASRDDRSTNEKLFF.

J is TRBJ2-4 and V is TRBV18; 8 nucleotides line up with TRBD1. Germline values: CDR1 KGHSH, CDR2 LQKENI. This CDR3 region has 17 residues. With V trimmed by 4 bases and J by 2 bases, 10 bases remained unmatched. DNA for the CDR3: TGTGCCAGCTCACTCACGGGACAGGCGTTAACCAAAAACATTCAGTACTTC. It codes for CASSLTGQALTKNIQYF.

This clonotype turned up a few times. A much larger clone lies one base from this, so it may be a read error. V and J are TRBV2 and TRBJ1-2; TRBD1 aligns across 7 bases. This CDR3 spans 14 amino acids. Germline values: CDR1 SNHLY, CDR2 FYNNEI. CDR3 DNA sequence: TGTGCCAGCAGTGCTAACAGGGGCGACTATGACTACACCTTC. Translating it yields CASSANRGDYDYTF.